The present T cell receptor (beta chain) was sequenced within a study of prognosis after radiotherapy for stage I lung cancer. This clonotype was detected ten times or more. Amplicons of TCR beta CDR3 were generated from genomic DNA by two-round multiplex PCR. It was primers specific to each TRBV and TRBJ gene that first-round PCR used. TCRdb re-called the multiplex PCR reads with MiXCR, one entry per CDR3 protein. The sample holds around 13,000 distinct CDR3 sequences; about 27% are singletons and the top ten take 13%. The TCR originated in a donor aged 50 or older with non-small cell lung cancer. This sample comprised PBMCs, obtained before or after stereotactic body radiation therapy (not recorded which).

CDR3 region: CSAPPRSGPYNEQFF. The CDR3 bases are TGCAGTGCGCCGCCGAGGAGCGGACCCTACAATGAGCAGTTCTTC. The rearrangement links TRBV20-1 to TRBJ2-1; D is possibly TRBD2 (5 bases). The germline gives CDR1 DFQATT, CDR2 SNEGSKA (reference sequence). The ends were cut back, 6 bases at V and 2 bases at J, with 17 bases in the middle. The CDR3 consists of 15 residues.